Listed below are T cell receptor beta chains from one sample, sequenced in a study of graft-versus-host responses after intestinal transplantation. Libraries were prepared by immunoSEQ multiplex PCR; TCRdb keeps only in-frame clonotypes and omits some of them. The sample has 9,500 to 10,000 clones; 91% are singletons. The sequencing here drew on PBMCs, taken about 47 days after intestinal transplant. These receptors were collected from a human patient who received an intestinal transplant, so some T cells may come from the graft donor. The CDR3 runs from the conserved cysteine through the conserved F or W. Fields, in order: clone size, D gene, J gene, V gene, CDR3 protein, CDR3 DNA. D genes are given only for firm matches. Clone size is shown for a subset of rows, as once, few, many or a class of expanded clone.

>.|TRBD2|TRBJ2-3|TRBV7-6
CASSEAGDTDTQYF
TGTGCCAGCAGCGAGGCGGGAGATACAGATACGCAGTATTTT
>.|TRBD1|TRBJ2-1|TRBV5-6
CASVFSTGDYNEQFF
TGTGCCAGTGTCTTTTCGACAGGGGATTACAATGAGCAGTTCTTC
>.|TRBD2|TRBJ2-7|TRBV4-1
CASSQVSGIPYEQYF
TGCGCCAGCAGCCAAGTTAGCGGGATTCCCTACGAGCAGTACTTC
>few|TRBD2|TRBJ2-1|TRBV11-2
CASSPSGPYNEQFF
TGTGCCAGCAGCCCTAGCGGTCCCTACAATGAGCAGTTCTTC
>.|.|TRBJ1-5|TRBV28
CASRRHRGEVGNQPQHF
TGTGCCAGCCGGAGACACCGGGGGGAGGTCGGCAATCAGCCCCAGCATTTT
>few|TRBD1|TRBJ2-1|TRBV6-1
CASSPGTGGRDEQFF
TGTGCCAGCAGTCCCGGGACAGGGGGCAGGGATGAGCAGTTCTTC
>.|.|TRBJ2-1|TRBV30
CAWSSGSSYNEQFF
TGTGCCTGGAGCTCGGGTAGCTCCTACAATGAGCAGTTCTTC
>.|.|TRBJ1-2|TRBV29-1
CSDHASGYGYTF
TGCAGCGACCACGCCAGTGGTTATGGCTACACCTTC
>.|TRBD2|TRBJ2-5|TRBV13
CASSARTSGGGEQETQYF
TGTGCCAGCAGCGCCCGGACTAGCGGGGGGGGAGAACAAGAGACCCAGTACTTC
>.|TRBD2|TRBJ2-1|TRBV10-3
CAIGTSGRTYNEQFF
TGTGCCATCGGGACTAGCGGGAGGACCTACAATGAGCAGTTCTTC
>.|.|TRBJ1-1|TRBV11-1
CASSLDGWALEAFF
TGTGCCAGCAGCTTAGACGGATGGGCCCTTGAAGCTTTCTTT
>.|.|TRBJ1-2|TRBV10-3
CAISGGQINGYTF
TGTGCCATCAGTGGGGGACAAATCAATGGCTACACCTTC
>.|TRBD1|TRBJ2-5|TRBV28
CASKQGVRIQETQYF
TGTGCCAGCAAACAGGGGGTACGAATCCAAGAGACCCAGTACTTC
>once|.|TRBJ2-1|TRBV28
CASSQVLGAYNEQFF
TGTGCCAGCAGCCAAGTCCTGGGGGCCTACAATGAGCAGTTCTTC
>.|.|TRBJ2-2|TRBV20-1
CSARNTGELFF
TGCAGTGCTAGGAACACCGGGGAGCTGTTTTTT
>.|TRBD2|TRBJ2-1|TRBV27
CASSLSLGLAGGNEQFF
TGTGCCAGCAGTTTATCGTTGGGACTAGCGGGAGGGAATGAGCAGTTCTTC
>.|.|TRBJ1-3|TRBV2
CASSPTESSGNTIYF
TGTGCCAGCAGTCCTACAGAGAGCTCTGGAAACACCATATATTTT
>.|TRBD2|TRBJ2-1|TRBV7-6
CASSLRGLAGGPSYNEQFF
TGTGCCAGCAGCTTAAGGGGTCTAGCGGGAGGCCCCTCCTACAATGAGCAGTTCTTC
>.|.|TRBJ2-7|TRBV7-6
CASSLGAPQQAFSYEQYF
TGTGCCAGCAGCTTAGGGGCCCCTCAACAGGCCTTCTCCTACGAGCAGTACTTC
>.|.|TRBJ1-1|TRBV9
CASSVGGEDMNTEAFF
TGTGCCAGCAGCGTAGGGGGAGAGGACATGAACACTGAAGCTTTCTTT
>.|.|TRBJ2-7|TRBV7-9
CASSSPGLPYEQYF
TGTGCCAGCAGCTCTCCCGGACTACCATACGAGCAGTACTTC
>.|TRBD1|TRBJ2-5|TRBV11-3
CASSPGTGVGETLYF
TGTGCCAGCAGCCCCGGGACAGGGGTCGGAGAGACCCTGTACTTC
>.|TRBD2|TRBJ2-4|TRBV29-1
CSVEYAGVAKNIQYF
TGCAGCGTTGAATACGCGGGGGTGGCCAAAAACATTCAGTACTTC
>once|.|TRBJ2-7|TRBV19
CASSMATSYEQYF
TGTGCCAGTAGTATGGCTACCTCCTACGAGCAGTACTTC
>.|.|TRBJ2-2|TRBV29-1
CSVDVEIGELFF
TGCAGCGTTGACGTCGAGATCGGGGAGCTGTTTTTT
>once|.|TRBJ2-2|TRBV27
CASSLVPGELFF
TGTGCCAGCAGTTTAGTCCCCGGGGAGCTGTTTTTT
>.|TRBD2|TRBJ2-1|TRBV7-9
CASSSEPGLADSNEQFF
TGTGCCAGCAGCTCAGAACCGGGACTAGCGGACTCCAATGAGCAGTTCTTC
>.|.|TRBJ1-1|TRBV19
CASIQGNTEAFF
TGTGCCAGTATCCAGGGGAACACTGAAGCTTTCTTT
>.|.|TRBJ2-7|TRBV6-1
CASSELGYEQYF
TGTGCCAGCAGTGAGCTGGGATACGAGCAGTACTTC
>.|.|TRBJ2-7|TRBV11-2
CASSSRGYEQYF
TGTGCCAGCAGTTCACGGGGCTACGAGCAGTACTTC
>.|.|TRBJ2-1|TRBV5-4
CASSLKDSHNEQFF
TGTGCCAGCAGCTTGAAGGACAGCCACAATGAGCAGTTCTTC
>.|TRBD2|TRBJ2-3|TRBV12-5
CASGLGTSGRVDTQYF
TGTGCTAGTGGTTTGGGGACTAGCGGGAGGGTAGATACGCAGTATTTT
>once|.|TRBJ1-2|TRBV6-6
CASSYDPNYGYTF
TGTGCCAGCAGTTATGACCCTAACTATGGCTACACCTTC
>.|.|TRBJ2-6|TRBV12-5
CASGPNQGSRANVLTF
TGTGCTAGTGGTCCAAACCAGGGTTCTCGGGCCAACGTCCTGACTTTC
>.|TRBD1|TRBJ1-1|TRBV19
CASSIWTGGEAEAFF
TGTGCCAGTAGTATATGGACAGGGGGGGAGGCTGAAGCTTTCTTT
>.|.|TRBJ1-1|TRBV5-5
CASSFPVVTGYTEAFF
TGTGCCAGCAGCTTTCCCGTCGTGACCGGCTACACTGAAGCTTTCTTT
>.|TRBD2|TRBJ2-1|TRBV9
CASSVGLAGSQQFF
TGTGCCAGCAGCGTAGGACTAGCGGGAAGCCAGCAGTTCTTC
>.|.|TRBJ2-7|TRBV4-2
CASSQELGLYEQYF
TGTGCCAGCAGCCAAGAGTTAGGCCTCTACGAGCAGTACTTC
>few|.|TRBJ1-3|TRBV29-1
CSVRGDGAPSGNTIYF
TGCAGCGTCCGAGGAGATGGGGCCCCATCTGGAAACACCATATATTTT
>.|.|TRBJ1-1|TRBV5-6
CASGSFPGTGDTEAFF
TGTGCCAGCGGATCTTTCCCGGGCACGGGCGACACTGAAGCTTTCTTT
>few|TRBD1|TRBJ1-5|TRBV2
CASSERGHSNQPQHF
TGTGCCAGCAGTGAAAGGGGGCATAGCAATCAGCCCCAGCATTTT
>.|.|TRBJ1-2|TRBV6-1
CASSDSGGYGYTF
TGTGCCAGCAGTGATTCGGGGGGCTATGGCTACACCTTC
>.|TRBD2|TRBJ2-5|TRBV7-7
CASSLGRGSGETQYF
TGTGCCAGCAGCTTAGGTCGCGGGAGCGGTGAGACCCAGTACTTC
>.|TRBD2|TRBJ2-7|TRBV29-1
CSVVREGLEQYF
TGCAGCGTTGTACGGGAGGGATTGGAGCAGTACTTC
>.|TRBD1|TRBJ1-5|TRBV6-6
CASSYRVDRGQPQHF
TGTGCCAGCAGTTACAGGGTAGACAGGGGGCAGCCCCAGCATTTT
>.|.|TRBJ2-7|TRBV27
CASSRGYEQYF
TGTGCCAGCAGTCGGGGCTACGAGCAGTACTTC
>.|TRBD2|TRBJ2-3|TRBV6-5
CASSYSGGRAADTQYF
TGTGCCAGCAGTTACTCGGGCGGGAGGGCAGCAGATACGCAGTATTTT
>.|.|TRBJ2-7|TRBV7-9
CASSLGGQTYEQYF
TGTGCCAGCAGCTTAGGGGGGCAGACCTACGAGCAGTACTTC
>few|.|TRBJ2-7|TRBV7-3
CASSFSWTTEIYEQYF
TGTGCCAGCAGCTTTAGTTGGACGACGGAAATCTACGAGCAGTACTTC
>.|.|TRBJ2-2|TRBV27
CASRRRDTGELFF
TGTGCCAGCCGCCGGCGGGACACCGGGGAGCTGTTTTTT
>.|TRBD2|TRBJ2-1|TRBV9
CASSVGTSGRILSSYNEQFF
TGTGCCAGCAGCGTAGGGACTAGCGGGAGAATTCTGAGCTCCTACAATGAGCAGTTCTTC
>.|TRBD2|TRBJ2-5|TRBV5-4
CASSLGSGGETQYF
TGTGCCAGCAGCTTGGGAAGCGGGGGTGAGACCCAGTACTTC
>.|.|TRBJ2-1|TRBV9
CASGDVGDEQFF
TGTGCCAGCGGTGATGTGGGAGATGAGCAGTTCTTC
>.|.|TRBJ2-3|TRBV7-5
CVRSLEGLGRIGGTQYF
TGTGTCAGAAGCTTAGAAGGTCTGGGAAGGATCGGTGGTACGCAGTATTTT
>.|TRBD2|TRBJ2-3|TRBV10-3
CAISELAGGPSDTQYF
TGTGCCATCAGTGAGCTAGCGGGGGGGCCTTCCGATACGCAGTATTTT